The 28 T cell receptor beta chains in this list originate from one sample, sequenced in a study of lung T cells in sarcoidosis with Löfgren's syndrome. TCRdb itself ran the reads through MiXCR, one entry per CDR3 protein. This table holds tens of thousands of distinct CDR3 sequences, 21% found once. Material: CD4+ T cells from PBMCs. The receptors were gathered from a human donor with sarcoidosis (Löfgren's syndrome or another form), or a control subject (not recorded which).

In this sample, this clonotype turned up many times. The V call is TRBV18, the J call TRBJ2-7, with TRBD1 matching 7 bases. Trimming cost V 2 bases and J 0 bases; bases outside gene matches: 1. Germline-derived CDR1 and CDR2 are KGHSH and LQKENI. The CDR3 consists of 14 residues. Here the CDR3 reads CASSPGDSSYEQYF. CDR3 in DNA: TGTGCCAGCTCACCAGGGGACAGCTCCTACGAGCAGTACTTC.

This clonotype was detected a few times. V gene TRBV4-2 combines with J gene TRBJ1-2, with D possibly being TRBD1 (5 bases). V was clipped by 4 bases and J by 0 bases, with 9 bases between them. Germline V gene sequence: CDR1 LGHNA, CDR2 YNFKEQ. This CDR3 spans 14 amino acids. DNA for the CDR3: TGTGCCAGCAGCCCGGGGCATACTAACTATGGCTACACCTTC. Protein product: CASSPGHTNYGYTF.

In its sample, this clonotype was seen many times. The V gene is TRBV27, the J gene TRBJ2-7, with 8 bases identical to TRBD2. V shed 3 bases and J 6 bases; nucleotides not matched to a gene: 7. The CDR3 is 14 amino acids. Germline V gives CDR1 MNHEY, CDR2 SMNVEV (reference sequence). The CDR3 DNA reads TGTGCCAGCAGTTTCTTAGCGGGAATTGGCGAGCAGTACTTC. Protein: CASSFLAGIGEQYF.

The V call is TRBV18, the J call TRBJ2-2, with D possibly matching TRBD1 (6 bases). The CDR3 consists of 14 residues. The V end lost 5 bases, the J end lost 1 base, and 8 bases lay between the germline ends. Germline assignment: CDR1 KGHSH and CDR2 LQKENI. The CDR3 spells CASSGGQNTGELFF. The DNA for the CDR3 is TGTGCCAGCTCAGGGGGACAGAACACCGGGGAGCTGTTTTTT.

This clonotype was observed at least ten times. This chain joins TRBV28 and TRBJ1-3; possible D gene TRBD1, 6 bases. Trimming left V 7 bases short and J 0 bases short, with 10 bases between. Germline V gives CDR1 MDHEN, CDR2 SYDVKM. CDR3 length: 14 residues. DNA for the CDR3: TGTGCCAGCAACGACAGGAGCTCTGGAAACACCATATATTTT. This codes for CASNDRSSGNTIYF.

This clonotype was counted at least ten times. The chain employs TRBV12-3 or TRBV12-4 and TRBJ1-1, with D possibly matching TRBD1 (6 bases). The CDR3 runs to 14 residues. V was trimmed by 6 bases and J by 5 bases, leaving 16 bases between them. The CDR3 loop reads CASSLRQARTEAFF. CDR3 nucleotide sequence: TGTGCCAGCAGCCTCCGACAGGCGAGGACTGAAGCTTTCTTT.

The chain uses TRBV5-4 and TRBJ2-2; 9 bases line up with TRBD1. Trimming took 4 bases from V and 6 from J; bases not matched to a gene: 1. CDR3 length: 13 amino acids. CDR1 and CDR2 (germline): SGHNT, YYREEE (reference sequence). The CDR3 loop is CASSRQGAGELFF. The CDR3 coding sequence is TGTGCCAGCAGCCGACAGGGGGCCGGGGAGCTGTTTTTT.

The chain couples TRBV18 to TRBJ2-1; D assignment may be TRBD1 or TRBD2 (6 bases each). The V end was cut by 3 bases, the J end by 3 bases, with 12 bases between. This CDR3 spans 15 amino acids. Germline values: CDR1 KGHSH, CDR2 LQKENI. In DNA form, the CDR3 reads TGTGCCAGCTCACCCCCGGGGGCGGACTACAATGAGCAGTTCTTC. Its translation is CASSPPGADYNEQFF.

As for this clonotype: The junction shows a germline mismatch at one end, possibly a read error. This chain links TRBV15 with TRBJ1-5, with 11 bases aligning to TRBD1. The CDR3 runs 17 residues. CDR1 LNHNV and CDR2 YYDKDF come from the germline V gene (reference sequence). The CDR3, as DNA: TGTGCCACCAGCCCCCGGACAGGGGGCGTCCCCAATCAGCCCCAGCATTTC. Encoded protein: CATSPRTGGVPNQPQHF.

This clonotype was detected ten times or more. This rearrangement joins TRBV20-1 to TRBJ2-5; 10 bases are shared with TRBD1. Losses at the gene ends were 5 bases for V and 4 bases for J; bases not matched to a gene: 13. The V gene's germline CDR1 is DFQATT and CDR2 SNEGSKA (reference sequence). The CDR3 extends over 16 amino acids. CDR3 coding DNA: TGCAGTGCTCTGACCCTAGGAGACAGGGGGCCAGAGACCCAGTACTTC. Its protein is CSALTLGDRGPETQYF.

This chain joins TRBV12-3 or TRBV12-4 and TRBJ1-4, with D unclear. CDR3 size: 13 residues. Trimming shortened V by 3 bases and J by 5 bases, and 7 bases separated the two germline ends. The CDR3 reads CASSLLQNEKLFF. CDR3 sequence (DNA): TGTGCCAGCAGTTTGTTACAGAATGAAAAACTGTTTTTT.

This clonotype appeared many times. In nucleotides, the CDR3 is TGTGCCAGCAGCCTACCGGGACAGGGGTTCCACGAGCAGTACTTC. Its translation is CASSLPGQGFHEQYF. The gene calls are TRBV4-2 and TRBJ2-7; TRBD1 aligns across 10 bases. J gave up 5 bases and V 4 bases, and 8 bases lay outside the gene matches. CDR1 and CDR2 from the germline V gene are LGHNA and YNFKEQ. The CDR3 totals 15 residues.

Ten or more counts support this clonotype. Written as DNA, the CDR3 is TGCGCCAGCAGCTTGTTGGGGCGTGCGGGAGATACGCAGTATTTT. It encodes CASSLLGRAGDTQYF. This chain uses TRBV5-1 with TRBJ2-3; TRBD1 or TRBD2 may be the D gene (5 bases each). Germline CDR1 SGHRS, CDR2 YFSETQ. Trimming pared 1 base from V and 5 bases from J, leaving 14 bases between. CDR3 length: 15 amino acids. The entire variable domain, with the rest obtained from reference TRBV5-1 and TRBJ2-3, is as follows: KAGVTQTPRYLIKTRGQQVTLSCSPISGHRSVSWYQQTPGQGLQFLFEYFSETQRNKGNFPGRFSGRQFSNSRSEMNVSTLELGDSALYLCASSLLGRAGDTQYFGPGTRLTVL.

V is TRBV2 and J is TRBJ1-1, with a possible D match to TRBD1 (5 bases). Germline-derived CDR1 and CDR2 are SNHLY and FYNNEI. V lost 9 bases and J 0 bases, leaving 11 bases between the germline ends. The CDR3 has 13 amino acids. For the CDR3, the DNA is TGTGCCAGGAGAAGGGACCTGAACACTGAAGCTTTCTTT. Translation: CARRRDLNTEAFF.

There are a few counts of this clonotype. This sequence joins TRBV5-1 and TRBJ2-1; 9 nucleotides align to TRBD1. The CDR3 consists of 16 residues. Germline values: CDR1 SGHRS, CDR2 YFSETQ. Trimming cost V 4 bases and J 9 bases; bases outside gene matches: 14. The CDR3: CASSNSRDRVFGEQFF. CDR3 coding DNA: TGCGCCAGCAGCAACAGCCGGGACAGGGTCTTTGGTGAGCAGTTCTTC.

The chain links TRBV5-4 to TRBJ2-1; D is undetermined. Germline CDR1 SGHNT, CDR2 YYREEE (reference sequence). The ends were cut back, 0 bases at V and 7 bases at J, with 8 bases in the middle. The CDR3 consists of 13 residues. CDR3 in DNA: TGTGCCAGCAGCTTGGTGAGCGCGAATGAGCAGTTCTTC. It is translated as CASSLVSANEQFF.

This clonotype has at least ten counts. CDR3 bases: TGTGCCAGCAGCCACGGACCGGGGTTCAACACTGAAGCTTTCTTT. Protein sequence: CASSHGPGFNTEAFF. V usage is TRBV14 and J usage is TRBJ1-1; D ambiguous. There are 15 residues in the CDR3. In germline, CDR1 is SGHDN, CDR2 FVKESK. The V and J ends lost 3 bases and 2 bases respectively, with 13 bases between them. Filled out from reference TRBV14 and TRBJ1-1, the complete variable domain reads EAGVTQFPSHSVIEKGQTVTLRCDPISGHDNLYWYRRVMGKEIKFLLHFVKESKQDESGMPNNRFLAERTGGTYSTLKVQPAELEDSGVYFCASSHGPGFNTEAFFGQGTRLTVV.

Ten or more counts support this clonotype. The chain combines TRBV28 with TRBJ1-2; a weak D match, TRBD1 (5 bases). Germline lookup yields CDR1 MDHEN and CDR2 SYDVKM. There are 14 residues in the CDR3. V was pared by 6 bases and J by 5 bases, with 16 bases between. The CDR3 here is CASRESRVGYGYTF. The CDR3 DNA follows: TGTGCCAGCAGAGAATCCAGGGTGGGGTATGGCTACACCTTC.

As concerns this clonotype: A read error is possible here, since a much larger clone lies one base away. The chain employs TRBV20-1 and TRBJ2-5; D may match TRBD1 or TRBD2 (5 bases each). The CDR3 spans 10 residues. Germline CDR1 DFQATT, CDR2 SNEGSKA (reference sequence). Here the CDR3 DNA reads TGCAGTGCTGGCTCCGGGACCCGGTACTTC. This sequence encodes CSAGSGTRYF.

This clonotype was seen repeatedly, ten times or more. The chain links TRBV12-3 or TRBV12-4 to TRBJ2-5; D unresolved. V was trimmed by 4 bases and J by 1 base, leaving 7 bases between them. This CDR3 is built from 13 residues. The CDR3 DNA reads as TGTGCCAGCAGTTCAACTGCCCAAGAGACCCAGTACTTC. It yields the protein CASSSTAQETQYF.

V gene TRBV4-1 combines with J gene TRBJ2-3; 8 nucleotides align to TRBD2. Germline V gene data show CDR1 as MGHRA and CDR2 as YSYEKL. The CDR3 extends over 16 amino acids. J lost 2 bases, V lost 0 bases, and 4 bases had no gene match. Here the CDR3 reads CASSQDRGGNTDTQYF. The CDR3 DNA reads TGCGCCAGCAGCCAAGATCGGGGGGGGAACACAGATACGCAGTATTTT.

This clonotype was counted many times. This chain links TRBV6-1 with TRBJ2-5, with 14 bases matching TRBD2. The CDR3 sequence is 20 residues long. Germline V gene sequence: CDR1 MNHNS, CDR2 SASEGT. J lost 2 bases, V lost 5 bases, and 16 bases had no gene match. Here the CDR3 DNA reads TGTGCCAGCAGTCCTACTCAACCCGGGACTAGCGGGGGCCAACAAGAGACCCAGTACTTC. Protein product: CASSPTQPGTSGGQQETQYF.

This clonotype was seen only a few times. The CDR3 DNA follows: TGTGCCAGCAGCCCCGGCGGGCAGACCACCGGGGAGCTGTTTTTT. It yields the protein CASSPGGQTTGELFF. The chain uses TRBV7-2 and TRBJ2-2, with D tentatively TRBD2 (5 bases). The CDR3 is 15 residues long. CDR1 and CDR2 from the germline V gene are SGHTA and FQGNSA. The ends were cut back, 5 bases at V and 4 bases at J, with 14 bases in the middle.

In its sample, this clonotype was seen once. Being one base from a much bigger clone, this may be a read error. The chain carries TRBV7-2 and TRBJ2-1, with 8 bases lining up with TRBD2. Germline V CDR1 and CDR2: SGHTA, FQGNSA. CDR3 length: 14 residues. The CDR3 DNA reads TGTGCCAGCAGCTTAATAGCGGGATACAATGGGCAGTTCTTC. Its translation: CASSLIAGYNGQFF. Using reference TRBV7-2 and TRBJ2-1 for the parts outside the CDR3, the full variable domain is GAGVSQSPSNKVTEKGKDVELRCDPISGHTALYWYRQSLGQGLEFLIYFQGNSAPDKSGLPSDRFSAERTGGSVSTLTIQRTQQEDSAVYLCASSLIAGYNGQFFGPGTRLTVL.

To note about this clonotype: A much larger clonotype is one base distant, so this may be a read error. The V call is TRBV19, the J call TRBJ2-5; 9 positions match TRBD1. The CDR3 totals 14 residues. Germline values: CDR1 LNHDA, CDR2 SQIVND (reference sequence). V dropped 7 bases and J dropped 9; count of bases not matched to a gene: 12. The CDR3 loop reads CASMRTGAVEAQYF. The CDR3 DNA sequence: TGTGCCAGTATGAGGACAGGGGCTGTCGAGGCCCAGTACTTC.

This clonotype appeared many times. Sequence at one end of the junction differs from germline and may be a read error. This rearrangement joins TRBV6-1 to TRBJ2-5; 7 bases map to TRBD2. The germline CDR1 and CDR2 sequences are MNHNS and SASEGT. The CDR3 has 12 amino acids. Here the CDR3 DNA reads TGTGCCAGCAGAGAAGCGGGGGAGACCCAGTACTTC. The encoded protein is CASREAGETQYF.

A few counts support this clonotype. With a much larger clone just one base away, this may be a read error. The chain couples TRBV6-2 or TRBV6-3 to TRBJ2-7; D is uncertain. The CDR3 contains 15 residues. V lost 8 bases and J lost 2, with 19 bases in between. CDR1 and CDR2 (germline): MNHEY, SVGEGT. CDR3 loop: CASGWSAPEAYEQYF. CDR3 nucleotide sequence: TGTGCCAGCGGTTGGTCCGCCCCAGAGGCCTACGAGCAGTACTTC.

A word on this clonotype: Given a much more abundant clone one base away, this may be a read error. This CDR3 fails to terminate in the conserved phenylalanine or tryptophan, so it likely reflects a read error. The rearrangement uses TRBV6-6 and TRBJ2-3; D is unresolved. Deletions cut 7 bases from V and 5 bases from J, with 13 bases between. The CDR3 contains 13 residues. CDR1 and CDR2 (germline): MNHNY, SVGAGI (reference sequence). The CDR3 is CASMPEVGDTQYS. CDR3 DNA: TGTGCCAGCATGCCTGAGGTTGGAGATACGCAGTATTCT.